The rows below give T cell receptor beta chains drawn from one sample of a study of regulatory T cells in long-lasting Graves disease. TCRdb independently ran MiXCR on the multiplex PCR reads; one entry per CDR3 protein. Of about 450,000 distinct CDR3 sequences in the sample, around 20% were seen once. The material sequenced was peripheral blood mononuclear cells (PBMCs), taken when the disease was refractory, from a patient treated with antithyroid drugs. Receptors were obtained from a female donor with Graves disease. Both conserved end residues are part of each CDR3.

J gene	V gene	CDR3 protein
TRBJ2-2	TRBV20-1	CSAREPRPHGELFF
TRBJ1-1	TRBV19	CASSPSAVGFTEAFF
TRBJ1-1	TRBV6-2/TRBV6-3	CASSSTTREAFF
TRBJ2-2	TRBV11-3	CASSFPRGELFF
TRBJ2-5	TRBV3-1	CASKTRLFVDQETQYF
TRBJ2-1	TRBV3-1	CASSGLGWPSLYNEQFF
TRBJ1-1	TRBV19	CARNDGGTEAFF
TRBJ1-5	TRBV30	CAWSPWTGNQPQHF
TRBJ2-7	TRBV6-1	CASSELTAHGRQYF
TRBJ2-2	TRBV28	CASSLAYAGELFF
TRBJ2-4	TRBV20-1	CSALQGYKNIQYF
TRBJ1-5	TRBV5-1	CASSLSGQGGQPQHF
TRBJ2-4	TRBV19	CASSPPIPGPGGNIQYF